This T cell receptor beta chain stems from a study of T cells in localized non-small cell lung cancer. Profiling relied on immunoSEQ multiplex PCR, and the TCRdb table lists in-frame clones only, not all of them. Here the sample spans 2,500 to 3,500 clones, about 20% being singletons. About this clone: Its antigen is as yet unknown.

Trimming cost V 6 bases and J 2 bases, with 7 bases left between them. There are 12 residues in the CDR3. Germline CDR1 MNHGY, CDR2 SAAAGT. Study-wide results and caveats: Out of the top 100 tumor clones, a median roughly 58 were seen in adjacent lung.

The J gene is TRBJ1-2, the V gene TRBV6-8, with D tentatively TRBD1 (6 bases). This clonotype was sampled from a male donor older than 55 with stage II squamous cell lung carcinoma. Source: lung tumor tissue, taken before any cancer treatment. The CDR3 spells CASSTGNYGYTF. The CDR3, as DNA: TGTGCCAGCAGCACAGGGAACTATGGCTACACCTTC.